This TCR beta chain was found in a study of T cell repertoires in cytomegalovirus infection. In the study overall: Indications of both CMV infection and matching HLA type were provided by public TCR beta signatures. Notes on the study in general: The ex vivo response showed dominance by HLA-C-restricted CMV-specific TCR beta clonotypes. CMV carriers with the relevant HLA were identified by cumulative public TCR beta family frequency.

Via MiXCR, TCRdb re-called the reads, giving one row per CDR3 protein. The table has 650,000 to 900,000 distinct CDR3 sequences, about 31% seen once; the top ten hold around 12%. The CDR3 runs 15 residues. Germline values: CDR1 SGHAT, CDR2 FQNNGV. V was cut by 1 base and J by 3 bases, with 13 bases left in between. This clonotype was detected a few times. Its target is not known. This chain uses TRBV11-2 with TRBJ2-7, with D possibly being TRBD1 or TRBD2 (5 bases each). This specimen was cultured CD8+ T cells from PBMCs, taken from culture after CMV antigen stimulation. The sequence derives from a human donor in good health (CMV status not recorded). Some clones in this sample may be carry-over from other donors' samples. The chain's CDR3 is CASSLGRGANYEQYF. The CDR3 DNA sequence: TGTGCCAGCAGCTTAGGCCGAGGGGCTAACTACGAGCAGTACTTC.